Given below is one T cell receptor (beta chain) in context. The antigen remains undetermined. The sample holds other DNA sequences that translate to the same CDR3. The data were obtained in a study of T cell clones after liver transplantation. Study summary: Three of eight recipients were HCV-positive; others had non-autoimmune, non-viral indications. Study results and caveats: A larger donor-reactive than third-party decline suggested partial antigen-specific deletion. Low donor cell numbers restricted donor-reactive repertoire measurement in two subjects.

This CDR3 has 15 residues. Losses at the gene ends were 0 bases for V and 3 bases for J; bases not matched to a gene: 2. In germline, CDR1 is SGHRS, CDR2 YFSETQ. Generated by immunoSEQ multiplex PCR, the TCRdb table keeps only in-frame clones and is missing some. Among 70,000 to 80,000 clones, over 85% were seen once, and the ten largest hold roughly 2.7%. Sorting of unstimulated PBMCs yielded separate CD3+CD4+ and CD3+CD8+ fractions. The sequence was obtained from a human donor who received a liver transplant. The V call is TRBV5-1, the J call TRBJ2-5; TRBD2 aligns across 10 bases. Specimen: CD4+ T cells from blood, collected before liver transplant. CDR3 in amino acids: CASSLVLAGEETQYF. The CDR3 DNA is TGCGCCAGCAGCTTGGTTCTAGCGGGAGAAGAGACCCAGTACTTC.